These 17 T cell receptor beta chains were all obtained from the same sample, sequenced in a study of shared clonotypes between healthy human individuals (dated by TCRdb to 2020 to 2021). To prepare the library, the immunoSEQ multiplex PCR assay was applied. Imported from immuneACCESS, the table was reduced by TCRdb to in-frame sequences with V and J called. These copies leave out some clones; in studies compared against another copy, an unresolved V gene accounts for under half, and the cause of the remainder is not known. Within this sample are some 1 million clones, with about 76% of them counted one time only. Clones ranked in the top ten supply approximately 1.5% of the sample. The sample comprised memory CD4+ T cells sorted from blood. Read against the paper, the sample's cell subset or site label means: CD45RA-negative fraction. Every receptor here comes from a man in his late teens or twenties in good health.

V is TRBV6-4 and J is TRBJ2-3, with TRBD1 identical over 8 bases. The length of the CDR3 is 15 residues. Germline CDR1 is MRHNA and CDR2 is SNTAGT. V shed 4 bases and J 3 bases; nucleotides not matched to a gene: 6. The CDR3 DNA follows: TGTGCCAGCAGTGTGGGGACAGGCGAGACAGATACGCAGTATTTT. Translating gives CASSVGTGETDTQYF.

The chain couples TRBV5-1 to TRBJ2-1; 8 bases fit TRBD2. Germline V lookup: CDR1 SGHRS, CDR2 YFSETQ. The CDR3 length is 15 residues. The trim removed 6 bases at V and 7 bases at J, leaving 12 bases unmatched. The CDR3 sequence is CASTSGGARRNEQFF. For the CDR3, the DNA is TGCGCCAGCACCTCGGGAGGGGCGCGAAGAAATGAGCAGTTCTTC.

Regarding this clone: Compared with germline, one end of the junction differs, possibly owing to a read error. The rearrangement links TRBV4-3 to TRBJ1-1; 7 positions agree with TRBD1. Germline CDR1 and CDR2: LGHNA and YSLEER. CDR3 length: 16 amino acids. The CDR3 DNA reads as TGCGCCAGCAGCGAAGAAATACAGGGGAAGTACACTGAAGCTTTCTTT. Protein: CASSEEIQGKYTEAFF.

This chain links TRBV5-1 with TRBJ2-1; TRBD2 agrees at 10 bases. Germline CDR1 reads SGHRS; CDR2 reads YFSETQ. The CDR3 length is 16 residues. The junction had 11 bases not matched to a gene; V was cut back by 5 bases and J by 6 bases. The CDR3 bases are TGCGCCAGCAGGTTGTCCGCTAGCGGGGGTACCAATGAGCAGTTCTTC. Residues: CASRLSASGGTNEQFF. Variable domain in full (rest from reference TRBV5-1 and TRBJ2-1): KAGVTQTPRYLIKTRGQQVTLSCSPISGHRSVSWYQQTPGQGLQFLFEYFSETQRNKGNFPGRFSGRQFSNSRSEMNVSTLELGDSALYLCASRLSASGGTNEQFFGPGTRLTVL.

The chain is built from TRBV19 and TRBJ1-6, with D possibly being TRBD1 (5 bases). Germline V gene data show CDR1 as LNHDA and CDR2 as SQIVND (reference sequence). V gave up 7 bases and J gave up 6 bases, with 13 bases separating them. The CDR3 is made up of 14 amino acids. This CDR3 is CASTLGTANSPLHF. The CDR3 DNA is TGTGCCAGTACCCTCGGGACGGCTAATTCACCCCTCCACTTT.

With regard to this clone: A far larger clone differs by one base, so this is likely a read error. V is TRBV6-6 and J is TRBJ2-6; D unclear. Germline V gene sequence: CDR1 MNHNY, CDR2 SVGAGI (reference sequence). This CDR3 contains 15 residues. DNA for the CDR3: TGTGTCAGCAGTTACGTCCGATCTGGGGCCAACGTCCTGACTTTC. Residues: CVSSYVRSGANVLTF.

The chain joins TRBV7-9 to TRBJ2-2; D gene unclear. CDR3 length: 15 residues. Trimming removed 4 bases at V and 6 bases at J, with 15 bases between. Germline CDR1 reads SEHNR; CDR2 reads FQNEAQ (reference sequence). CDR3 sequence (DNA): TGTGCCAGCAGCTACCCCAGGATCGGAGCCGGGGAGCTGTTTTTT. This gives the protein CASSYPRIGAGELFF.

This clone was counted a single time. The J gene is TRBJ1-1, the V gene TRBV19; 7 nucleotides align to TRBD1. The CDR3 is 13 amino acids. Germline V gene lookup returns CDR1 LNHDA and CDR2 SQIVND (reference sequence). V was clipped by 6 bases and J by 1 base; unmatched bases: 2. The CDR3 DNA is TGTGCCAGTAGAGGACAGGAGAACACTGAAGCTTTCTTT. Amino acid sequence: CASRGQENTEAFF.

The chain is built from TRBV9 and TRBJ1-1, with D possibly matching TRBD1 (6 bases). The CDR3 covers 15 residues. V lost 0 bases and J lost 2, with 11 bases in between. From germline, CDR1 is SGDLS and CDR2 YYNGEE. CDR3 DNA sequence: TGTGCCAGCAGCGTAGCCTGGGGGCTTAACACTGAAGCTTTCTTT. This translates into CASSVAWGLNTEAFF.

V gene TRBV2 combines with J gene TRBJ2-5; D remains ambiguous. The length of the CDR3 is 12 residues. With 11 bases removed from V and 10 bases from J, the gap between germline ends came to 20 bases. Germline CDR1 is SNHLY and CDR2 is FYNNEI. The CDR3 reads CAATTAEKIQYF. The CDR3 nucleotides read TGTGCCGCGACGACTGCGGAGAAGATCCAGTACTTC.

The chain couples TRBV7-2 to TRBJ2-3, with unresolved D. CDR1 and CDR2 (germline): SGHTA, FQGNSA. V shed 1 base and J shed 9 bases, with 14 bases lying between them. The CDR3 is 14 amino acids. CDR3 amino acids: CASSLDLRKGTQYF. The CDR3 DNA is TGTGCCAGCAGCTTAGATCTGCGGAAGGGAACGCAGTATTTT.

The CDR3 region has the DNA TGTGCCAGCAGTGACGTATACGAGCAGTACTTC. This translates into CASSDVYEQYF. The chain has TRBV28 and TRBJ2-7; D remains unclear. The germline V gene has CDR1 MDHEN and CDR2 SYDVKM. V lost 5 bases to trimming and J lost 4 bases, with 6 bases between them. The CDR3 sequence is 11 residues long.

The J gene is TRBJ1-2, the V gene TRBV9; D is unclear. Trimming cost V 0 bases and J 1 base, with 7 bases left between them. Germline CDR1 reads SGDLS; CDR2 reads YYNGEE. This CDR3 is 14 amino acids long. The CDR3 DNA follows: TGTGCCAGCAGCGTAGCCCCCAGTAACTATGGCTACACCTTC. As protein: CASSVAPSNYGYTF.

CDR3 amino acids: CASSLAGKGADTQYF. CDR3 nucleotide sequence: TGTGCCAGCAGTTTAGCGGGGAAAGGGGCAGATACGCAGTATTTT. The chain carries TRBV2 and TRBJ2-3; 8 bases line up with TRBD2. V lost 5 bases to trimming and J lost 4 bases; unmatched junction nucleotides: 8. This CDR3 is 15 amino acids long. Germline-derived CDR1 and CDR2 are SNHLY and FYNNEI. The variable domain in full, with the rest retrieved from reference TRBV2 and TRBJ2-3, is EPEVTQTPSHQVTQMGQEVILRCVPISNHLYFYWYRQILGQKVEFLVSFYNNEISEKSEIFDDQFSVERPDGSNFTLKIRSTKLEDSAMYFCASSLAGKGADTQYFGPGTRLTVL.

The rearrangement uses TRBV29-1 and TRBJ2-3; D may match TRBD1 or TRBD2 (5 bases each). With 4 bases removed from V and 5 bases from J, the gap between germline ends came to 13 bases. The germline gives CDR1 SQVTM, CDR2 ANQGSEA. The CDR3 sequence is 13 residues long. This chain's CDR3 is CSVAPGAIDTQYF. The CDR3 nucleotides are TGCAGCGTTGCTCCCGGGGCCATAGATACGCAGTATTTT.

V usage is TRBV21-1 and J usage is TRBJ2-7. TRBV21-1 represents a pseudogene. The CDR3 has 14 residues. CDR3 sequence: CASRSWTRSYEQYF. For the CDR3, the DNA is TGTGCCAGCAGGTCGTGGACGCGCTCCTACGAGCAGTACTTC.

This clone was counted only a few times. This sample includes further DNA sequences coding for the same CDR3. The chain recombines TRBV20-1 with TRBJ1-1; D is unclear. CDR1 and CDR2 (germline): DFQATT, SNEGSKA (reference sequence). This CDR3 spans 10 amino acids. Deletions cut 2 bases from V and 2 bases from J, with 0 bases between. CDR3 region: CSARNTEAFF. The CDR3 DNA is TGCAGTGCTAGAAACACTGAAGCTTTCTTT.